This is a list of T cell receptor beta chains from one sample in a study of OX40 agonist ivuxolimab in advanced cancers. Some clones are missing from TCRdb's copy, which holds only in-frame ones; the method was immunoSEQ multiplex PCR. The sample yields about 120,000 clones, approximately 92% seen once. Sequencing was performed on CD4+ or CD8+ T cells sorted from blood, taken in a trial of the OX40 agonist ivuxolimab. The receptors come from an adult with an advanced solid tumor such as melanoma, head and neck, liver or kidney cancer. Each CDR3 is given with its conserved first and last residue. The D gene is left open where the match is weak. Where a row states a size, it is once, few, many or the class of an expanded clone; other rows omit it.

j_gene | abundance | d_gene | v_gene | CDR3nt | CDR3aa
TRBJ2-5 | once | - | TRBV15 | TGTGCCACCAGCAGAGATTCTGCGGGAGAGACCCAGTACTTC | CATSRDSAGETQYF
TRBJ2-6 | - | - | TRBV6-5 | TGTGCCAGTACCTCGGGGGCCGGGGCCAACGTCCTGACTTTC | CASTSGAGANVLTF
TRBJ2-2 | - | TRBD1 | TRBV30 | TGTGCCTGGAATCCGGGACAGGGGAAGGATTTGGGGGAGCTGTTTTTT | CAWNPGQGKDLGELFF
TRBJ1-2 | - | - | TRBV28 | TGTGCCAGCAGTCCCCTTGGGCGGGGAAACTATGGCTACACCTTC | CASSPLGRGNYGYTF
TRBJ2-4 | - | - | TRBV2 | TGTGCCAGCAGCGAATCACAGGGACCGTTGGGGGACATTCAGTACTTC | CASSESQGPLGDIQYF
TRBJ2-7 | - | - | TRBV30 | TGTGCCTGGAGTTCCCAGGGTTACGAGCAGTACTTC | CAWSSQGYEQYF
TRBJ1-2 | - | - | TRBV7-2 | TGTGCCAGCAGCGCAGAGGGATGGGTATCCTATGGCTACACCTTC | CASSAEGWVSYGYTF
TRBJ2-5 | once | TRBD2 | TRBV7-6 | TGTGCCAGCAGCTCAACCGGGACTAGCGGGGGCCTCCAAGAGACCCAGTACTTC | CASSSTGTSGGLQETQYF
TRBJ1-1 | - | - | TRBV19 | TGTGCCAGTAGTATAGTGGGCCAGTTAGATGAAGCTTTCTTT | CASSIVGQLDEAFF
TRBJ1-4 | - | TRBD1 | TRBV18 | TGTGCCAGCTCACCACCCGCGACAGGGAAGCGTGAAAAACTGTTTTTT | CASSPPATGKREKLFF
TRBJ1-2 | - | TRBD1 | TRBV4-2 | TGTGCCAGCAGCCAAGGAGGGACAGAGTTGTATGGCTACACCTTC | CASSQGGTELYGYTF
TRBJ1-4 | - | TRBD1 | TRBV6-5 | TGTGCCAGCAGCCGGGACAGGCGGGTAAATGAAAAACTGTTTTTT | CASSRDRRVNEKLFF
TRBJ1-2 | - | - | TRBV7-9 | TGCGCCAGCAGCTCAGGACAGCTCACTAACTATGGCTACACCTTC | CASSSGQLTNYGYTF
TRBJ2-7 | - | - | TRBV18 | TGTGCCAGCTCACCACCGTCCCGGGCTAGTTCGGCCTACGAGCAGTACTTC | CASSPPSRASSAYEQYF